This T cell receptor (beta chain) is from a study of blood T cell repertoires in COVID-19. This CDR3 has 16 amino acids. With 5 bases removed from V and 1 base from J, the gap between germline ends came to 14 bases. Germline assignment: CDR1 MNHEY and CDR2 SMNVEV (reference sequence). The repertoire was sequenced with immunoSEQ multiplex PCR; TCRdb's copy has only in-frame clones and lacks some. Of 150,000 to 250,000 clones listed, approximately 94% are singletons. The rearrangement uses TRBV27 and TRBJ2-2, with D uncertain. The sample taken for sequencing was peripheral blood. This TCR was sampled from a man aged 30 to 39 with COVID-19, enrolled during active disease. The CDR3 loop is CASSTRFLLNTGELFF. The DNA for the CDR3 is TGTGCCAGCAGTACCCGATTCCTACTGAACACCGGGGAGCTGTTTTTT.